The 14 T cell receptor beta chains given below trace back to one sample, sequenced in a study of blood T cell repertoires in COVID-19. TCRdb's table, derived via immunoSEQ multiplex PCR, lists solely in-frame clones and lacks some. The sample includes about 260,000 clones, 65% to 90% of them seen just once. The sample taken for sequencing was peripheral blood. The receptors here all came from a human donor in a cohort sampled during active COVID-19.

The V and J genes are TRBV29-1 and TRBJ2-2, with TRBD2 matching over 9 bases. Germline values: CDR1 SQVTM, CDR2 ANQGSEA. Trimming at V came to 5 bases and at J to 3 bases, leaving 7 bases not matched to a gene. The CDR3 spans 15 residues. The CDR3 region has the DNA TGCAGCGTTCTCATAGCGGGAGTACACACCGGGGAGCTGTTTTTT. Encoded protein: CSVLIAGVHTGELFF.

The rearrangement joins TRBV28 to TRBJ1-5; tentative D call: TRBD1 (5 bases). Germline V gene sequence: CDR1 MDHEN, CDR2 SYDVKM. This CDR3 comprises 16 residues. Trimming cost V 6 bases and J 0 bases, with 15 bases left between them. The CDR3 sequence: CASRRQGLNSNQPQHF. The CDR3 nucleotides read TGTGCCAGCAGACGGCAGGGATTAAATAGCAATCAGCCCCAGCATTTT.

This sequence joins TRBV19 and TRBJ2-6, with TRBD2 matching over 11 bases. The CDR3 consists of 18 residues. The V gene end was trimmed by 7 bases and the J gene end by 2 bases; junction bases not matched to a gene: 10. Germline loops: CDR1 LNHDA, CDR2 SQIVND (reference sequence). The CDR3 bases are TGTGCCAGTACACGCTCACTAGCGGGAGTAGCTGGGGCCAACGTCCTGACTTTC. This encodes CASTRSLAGVAGANVLTF.

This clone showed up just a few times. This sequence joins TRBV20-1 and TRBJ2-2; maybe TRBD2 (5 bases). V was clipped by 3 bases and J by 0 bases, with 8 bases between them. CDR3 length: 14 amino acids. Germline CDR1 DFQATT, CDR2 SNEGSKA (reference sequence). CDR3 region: CSASRGPNTGELFF. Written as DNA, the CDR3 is TGCAGTGCTAGTCGGGGTCCGAACACCGGGGAGCTGTTTTTT.

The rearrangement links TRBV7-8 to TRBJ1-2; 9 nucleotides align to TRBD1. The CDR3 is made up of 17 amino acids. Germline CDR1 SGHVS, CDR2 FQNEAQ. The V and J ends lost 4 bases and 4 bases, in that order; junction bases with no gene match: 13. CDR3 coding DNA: TGTGCCAGCAGCTCCCGCGGCCCAGGACAGGGGAGCTATGGCTACACCTTC. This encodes CASSSRGPGQGSYGYTF.

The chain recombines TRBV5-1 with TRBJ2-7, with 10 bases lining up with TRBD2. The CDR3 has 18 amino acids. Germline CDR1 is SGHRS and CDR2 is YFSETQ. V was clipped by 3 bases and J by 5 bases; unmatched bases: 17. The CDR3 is CASSSELAASGRDDEQYF. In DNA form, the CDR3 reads TGCGCCAGCAGCTCCGAGCTTGCCGCAAGCGGGAGGGACGACGAGCAGTACTTC.

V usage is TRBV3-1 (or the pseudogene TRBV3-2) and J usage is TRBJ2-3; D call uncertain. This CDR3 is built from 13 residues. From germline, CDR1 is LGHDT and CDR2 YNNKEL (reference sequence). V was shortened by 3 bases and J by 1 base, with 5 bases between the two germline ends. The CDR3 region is CASSQSGTDTQYF. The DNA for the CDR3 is TGTGCCAGCAGCCAGAGCGGCACAGATACGCAGTATTTT.

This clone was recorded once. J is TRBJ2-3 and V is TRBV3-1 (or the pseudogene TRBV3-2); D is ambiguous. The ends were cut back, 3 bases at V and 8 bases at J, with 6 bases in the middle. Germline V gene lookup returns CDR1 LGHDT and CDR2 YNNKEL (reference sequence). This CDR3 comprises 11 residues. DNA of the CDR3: TGTGCCAGCAGCCACACTGTTACGCAGTATTTT. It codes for CASSHTVTQYF.

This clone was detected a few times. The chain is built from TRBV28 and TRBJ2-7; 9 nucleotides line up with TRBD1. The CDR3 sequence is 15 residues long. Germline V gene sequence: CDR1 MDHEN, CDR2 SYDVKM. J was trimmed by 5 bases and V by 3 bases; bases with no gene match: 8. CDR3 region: CASSFPGQGPDEQYF. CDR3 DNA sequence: TGTGCCAGCAGTTTCCCGGGACAGGGTCCGGACGAGCAGTACTTC.

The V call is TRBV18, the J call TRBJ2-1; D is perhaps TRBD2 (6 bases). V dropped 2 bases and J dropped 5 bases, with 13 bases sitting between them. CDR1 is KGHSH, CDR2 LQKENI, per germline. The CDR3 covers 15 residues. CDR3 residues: CASSPTSSRDNEQFF. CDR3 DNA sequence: TGTGCCAGCTCACCAACTAGCAGCCGAGACAATGAGCAGTTCTTC.

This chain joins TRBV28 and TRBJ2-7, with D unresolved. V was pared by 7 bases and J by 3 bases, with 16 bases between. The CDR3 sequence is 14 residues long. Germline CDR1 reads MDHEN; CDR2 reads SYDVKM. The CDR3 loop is CASTRRSALYEQYF. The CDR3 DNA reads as TGTGCCAGCACAAGGCGGAGTGCCCTCTACGAGCAGTACTTC.

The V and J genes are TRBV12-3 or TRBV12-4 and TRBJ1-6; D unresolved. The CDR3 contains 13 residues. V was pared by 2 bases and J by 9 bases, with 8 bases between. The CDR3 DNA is TGTGCCAGCAGTTTAAATCCTTCTTCACCCCTCCACTTT. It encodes CASSLNPSSPLHF.

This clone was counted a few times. The CDR3 DNA reads TGTGCCAGCAGCTCCCTTCTCGAAGCTTTCTTT. Protein product: CASSSLLEAFF. V and J are TRBV7-8 and TRBJ1-1; the D is unclear. Germline V gene lookup returns CDR1 SGHVS and CDR2 FQNEAQ. This CDR3 spans 11 amino acids. V lost 4 bases and J lost 8, with 8 bases in between.

CDR3 coding DNA: TGTGCCAGCAGTGACCTCGCGGGAACCTCCTACAATGAGCAGTTCTTC. It is translated as CASSDLAGTSYNEQFF. This chain uses TRBV6-4 with TRBJ2-1; TRBD2 is a possible D gene (6 bases). CDR1 is MRHNA, CDR2 SNTAGT, per germline. The CDR3 is made up of 16 amino acids. Trimming left V 2 bases short and J 0 bases short, with 11 bases between.